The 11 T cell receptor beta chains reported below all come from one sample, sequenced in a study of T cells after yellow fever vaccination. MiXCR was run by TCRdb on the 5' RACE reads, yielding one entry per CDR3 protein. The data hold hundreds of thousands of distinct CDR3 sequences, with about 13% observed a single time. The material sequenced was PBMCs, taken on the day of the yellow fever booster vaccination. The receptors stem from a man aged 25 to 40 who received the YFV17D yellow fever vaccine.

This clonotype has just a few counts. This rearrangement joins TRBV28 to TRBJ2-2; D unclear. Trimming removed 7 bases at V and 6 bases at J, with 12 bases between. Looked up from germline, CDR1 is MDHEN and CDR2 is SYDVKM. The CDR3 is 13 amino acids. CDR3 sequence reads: CASKLSGPGELFF. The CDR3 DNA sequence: TGTGCCAGCAAACTTTCCGGGCCCGGGGAGCTGTTTTTT.

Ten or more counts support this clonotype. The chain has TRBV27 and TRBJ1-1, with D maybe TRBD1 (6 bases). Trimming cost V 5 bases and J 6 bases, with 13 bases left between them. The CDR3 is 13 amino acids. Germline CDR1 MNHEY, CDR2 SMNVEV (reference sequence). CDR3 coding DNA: TGTGCCAGCAGTCTTACAGGGCGCCCTGAAGCTTTCTTT. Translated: CASSLTGRPEAFF.

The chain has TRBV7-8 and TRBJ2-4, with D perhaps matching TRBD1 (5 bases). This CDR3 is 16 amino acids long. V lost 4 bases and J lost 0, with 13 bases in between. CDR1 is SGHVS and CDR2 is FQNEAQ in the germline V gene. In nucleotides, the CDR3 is TGTGCCAGCAGCTCCACAGGAACTCTAGCCAAAAACATTCAGTACTTC. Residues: CASSSTGTLAKNIQYF.

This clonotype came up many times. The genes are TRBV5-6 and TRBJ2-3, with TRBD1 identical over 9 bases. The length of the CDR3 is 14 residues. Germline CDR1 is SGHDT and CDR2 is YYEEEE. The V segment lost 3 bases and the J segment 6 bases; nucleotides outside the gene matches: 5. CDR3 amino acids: CASSSSDRGDTQYF. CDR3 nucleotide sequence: TGTGCCAGCAGCTCATCGGACAGGGGTGATACGCAGTATTTT.

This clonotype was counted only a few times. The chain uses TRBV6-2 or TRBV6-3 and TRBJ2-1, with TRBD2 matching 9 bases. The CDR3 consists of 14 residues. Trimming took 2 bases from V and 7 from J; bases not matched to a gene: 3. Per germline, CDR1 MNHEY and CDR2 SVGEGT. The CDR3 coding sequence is TGTGCCAGCAGTTACCTTAGCGGGAGAAATGAGCAGTTCTTC. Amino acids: CASSYLSGRNEQFF.

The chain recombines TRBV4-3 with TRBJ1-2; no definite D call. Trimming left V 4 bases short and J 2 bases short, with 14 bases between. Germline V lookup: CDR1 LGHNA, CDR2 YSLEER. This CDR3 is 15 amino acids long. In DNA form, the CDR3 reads TGCGCCAGCAGCCGAGGTGAGGACGGCAACTATGGCTACACCTTC. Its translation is CASSRGEDGNYGYTF.

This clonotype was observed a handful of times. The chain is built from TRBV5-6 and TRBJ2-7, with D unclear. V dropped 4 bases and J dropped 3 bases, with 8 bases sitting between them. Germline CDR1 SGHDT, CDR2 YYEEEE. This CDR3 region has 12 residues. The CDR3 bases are TGTGCCAGCAGCCGGAAGGACTACGAGCAGTACTTC. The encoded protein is CASSRKDYEQYF. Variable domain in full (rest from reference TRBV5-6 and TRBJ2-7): DAGVTQSPTHLIKTRGQQVTLRCSPKSGHDTVSWYQQALGQGPQFIFQYYEEEERQRGNFPDRFSGHQFPNYSSELNVNALLLGDSALYLCASSRKDYEQYFGPGTRLTVT.

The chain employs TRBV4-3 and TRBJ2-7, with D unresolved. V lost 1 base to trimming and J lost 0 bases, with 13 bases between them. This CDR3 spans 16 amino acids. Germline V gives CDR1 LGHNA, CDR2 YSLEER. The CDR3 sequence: CASSQGSGRGSYEQYF. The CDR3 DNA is TGCGCCAGCAGCCAAGGTTCCGGACGCGGCTCCTACGAGCAGTACTTC.

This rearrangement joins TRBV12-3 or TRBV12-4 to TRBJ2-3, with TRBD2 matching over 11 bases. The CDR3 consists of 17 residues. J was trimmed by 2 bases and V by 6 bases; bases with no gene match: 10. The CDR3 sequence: CASSRGVTSGVTDTQYF. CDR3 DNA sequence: TGTGCCAGCAGCCGAGGAGTGACTAGCGGGGTCACAGATACGCAGTATTTT.

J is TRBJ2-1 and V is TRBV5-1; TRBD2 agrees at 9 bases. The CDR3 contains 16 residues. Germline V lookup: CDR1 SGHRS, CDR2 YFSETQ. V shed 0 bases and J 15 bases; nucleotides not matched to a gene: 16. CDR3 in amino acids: CASSLAGREGFPERFF. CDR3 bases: TGCGCCAGCAGCTTGGCCGGGCGGGAGGGGTTTCCTGAACGGTTCTTC.

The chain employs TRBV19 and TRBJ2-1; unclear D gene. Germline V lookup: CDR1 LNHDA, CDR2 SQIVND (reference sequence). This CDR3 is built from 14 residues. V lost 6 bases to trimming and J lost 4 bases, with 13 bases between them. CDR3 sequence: CASRARGPYNEQFF. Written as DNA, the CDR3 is TGTGCCAGTAGGGCCCGTGGCCCATACAATGAGCAGTTCTTC.